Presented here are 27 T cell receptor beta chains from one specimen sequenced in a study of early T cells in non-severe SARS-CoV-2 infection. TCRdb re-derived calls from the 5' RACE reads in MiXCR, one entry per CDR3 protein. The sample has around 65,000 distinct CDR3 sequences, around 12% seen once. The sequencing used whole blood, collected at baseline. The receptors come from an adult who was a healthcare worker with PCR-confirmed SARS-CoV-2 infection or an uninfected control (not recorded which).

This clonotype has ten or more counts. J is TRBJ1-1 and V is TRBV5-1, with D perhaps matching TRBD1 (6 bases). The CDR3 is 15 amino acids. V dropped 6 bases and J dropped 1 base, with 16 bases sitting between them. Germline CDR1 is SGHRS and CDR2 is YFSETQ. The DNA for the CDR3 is TGCGCCAGCACCACGGGGGGGCTCGCGAACACTGAAGCTTTCTTT. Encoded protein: CASTTGGLANTEAFF.

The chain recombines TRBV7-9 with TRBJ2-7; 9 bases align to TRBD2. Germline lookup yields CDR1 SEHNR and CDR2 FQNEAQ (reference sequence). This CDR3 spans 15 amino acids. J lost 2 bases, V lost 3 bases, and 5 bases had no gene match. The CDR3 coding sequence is TGTGCCAGCAGCTTTGGCGGGAGGGGAACCTACGAGCAGTACTTC. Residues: CASSFGGRGTYEQYF.

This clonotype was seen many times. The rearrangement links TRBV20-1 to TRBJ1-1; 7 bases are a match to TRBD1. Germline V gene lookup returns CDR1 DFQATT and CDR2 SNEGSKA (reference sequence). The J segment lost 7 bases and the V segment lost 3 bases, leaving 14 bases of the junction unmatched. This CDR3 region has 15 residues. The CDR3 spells CSARLPLGGDREAFF. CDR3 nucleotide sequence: TGCAGTGCTAGGTTACCCTTAGGGGGCGACCGTGAAGCTTTCTTT.

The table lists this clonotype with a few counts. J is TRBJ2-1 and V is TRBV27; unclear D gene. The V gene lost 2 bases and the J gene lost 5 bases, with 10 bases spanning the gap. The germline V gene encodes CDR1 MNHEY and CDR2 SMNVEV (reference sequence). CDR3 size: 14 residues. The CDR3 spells CASSLMGNHNEQFF. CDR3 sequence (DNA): TGTGCCAGCAGTTTAATGGGGAACCACAATGAGCAGTTCTTC.

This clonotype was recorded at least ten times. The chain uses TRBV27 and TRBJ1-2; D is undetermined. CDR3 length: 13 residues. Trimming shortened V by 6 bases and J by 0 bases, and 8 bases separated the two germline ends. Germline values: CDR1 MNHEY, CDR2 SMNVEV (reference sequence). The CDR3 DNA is TGTGCCAGCAGCCAGGATGCTAACTATGGCTACACCTTC. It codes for CASSQDANYGYTF.

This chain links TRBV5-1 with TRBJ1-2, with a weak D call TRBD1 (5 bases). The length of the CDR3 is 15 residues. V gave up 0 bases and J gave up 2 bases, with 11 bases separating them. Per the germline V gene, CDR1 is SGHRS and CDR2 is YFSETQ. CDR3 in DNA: TGCGCCAGCAGCTTGGCTTTAGGGGCGAACTATGGCTACACCTTC. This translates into CASSLALGANYGYTF.

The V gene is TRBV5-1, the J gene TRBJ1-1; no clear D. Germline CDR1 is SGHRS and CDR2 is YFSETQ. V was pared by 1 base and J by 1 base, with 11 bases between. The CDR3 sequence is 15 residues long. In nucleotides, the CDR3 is TGCGCCAGCAGCTTGTCTCGTCCAGGGAACACTGAAGCTTTCTTT. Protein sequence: CASSLSRPGNTEAFF.

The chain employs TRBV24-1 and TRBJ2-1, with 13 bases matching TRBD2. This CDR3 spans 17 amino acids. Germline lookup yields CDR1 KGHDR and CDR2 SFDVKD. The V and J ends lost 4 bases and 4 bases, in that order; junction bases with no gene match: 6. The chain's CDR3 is CATSDTGLAGDYNEQFF. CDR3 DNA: TGTGCCACCAGTGACACCGGACTAGCGGGGGATTACAATGAGCAGTTCTTC.

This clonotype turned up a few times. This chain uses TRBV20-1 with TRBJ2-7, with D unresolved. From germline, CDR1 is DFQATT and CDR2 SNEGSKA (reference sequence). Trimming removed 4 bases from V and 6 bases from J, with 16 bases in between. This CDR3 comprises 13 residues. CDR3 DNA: TGCAGTGCTAATAAGGGATCTTTTGGCGAGCAGTACTTC. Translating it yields CSANKGSFGEQYF.

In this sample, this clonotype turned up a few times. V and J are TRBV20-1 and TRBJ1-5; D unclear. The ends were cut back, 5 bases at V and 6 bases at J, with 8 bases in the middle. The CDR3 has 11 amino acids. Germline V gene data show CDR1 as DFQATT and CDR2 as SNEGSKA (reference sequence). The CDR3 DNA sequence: TGCAGTGCTGGAGCAACTCAGCCCCAGCATTTT. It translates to CSAGATQPQHF.

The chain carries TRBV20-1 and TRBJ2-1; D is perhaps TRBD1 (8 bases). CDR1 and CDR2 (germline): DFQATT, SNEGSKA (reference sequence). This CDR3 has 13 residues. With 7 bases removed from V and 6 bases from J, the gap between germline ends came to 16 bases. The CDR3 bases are TGCAGTGTCGCGGACAGGGAGGGCAATGAGCAGTTCTTC. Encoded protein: CSVADREGNEQFF.

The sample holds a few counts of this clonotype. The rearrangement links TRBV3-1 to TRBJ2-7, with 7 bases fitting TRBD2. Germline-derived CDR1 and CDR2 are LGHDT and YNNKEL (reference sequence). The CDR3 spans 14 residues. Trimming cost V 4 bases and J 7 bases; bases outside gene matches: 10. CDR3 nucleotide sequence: TGTGCCAGCAGCCCGGGGAGCGGGAAGGGAGAGCAGTACTTC. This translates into CASSPGSGKGEQYF.

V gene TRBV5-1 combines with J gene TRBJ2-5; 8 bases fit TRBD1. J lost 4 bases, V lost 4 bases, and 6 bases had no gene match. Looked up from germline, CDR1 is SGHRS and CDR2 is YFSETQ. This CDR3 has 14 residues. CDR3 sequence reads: CASSQPGGSETQYF. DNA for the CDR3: TGCGCCAGCAGCCAACCAGGGGGCTCAGAGACCCAGTACTTC. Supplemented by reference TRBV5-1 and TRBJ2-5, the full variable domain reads KAGVTQTPRYLIKTRGQQVTLSCSPISGHRSVSWYQQTPGQGLQFLFEYFSETQRNKGNFPGRFSGRQFSNSRSEMNVSTLELGDSALYLCASSQPGGSETQYFGPGTRLLVL.

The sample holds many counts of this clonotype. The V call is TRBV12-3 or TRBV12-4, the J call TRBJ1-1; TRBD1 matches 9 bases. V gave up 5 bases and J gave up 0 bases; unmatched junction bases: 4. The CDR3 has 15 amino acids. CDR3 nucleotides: TGTGCCAGCAGTCCGGGACAGGGAATGAACACTGAAGCTTTCTTT. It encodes CASSPGQGMNTEAFF.

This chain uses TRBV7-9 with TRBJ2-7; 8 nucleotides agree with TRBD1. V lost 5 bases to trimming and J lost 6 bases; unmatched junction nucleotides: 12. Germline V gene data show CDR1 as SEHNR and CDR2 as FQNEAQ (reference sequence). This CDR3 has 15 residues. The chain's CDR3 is CASSARGQAVREQYF. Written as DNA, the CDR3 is TGTGCCAGCAGCGCTCGGGGACAGGCTGTTCGCGAGCAGTACTTC.

The CDR3 spells CASSYQENIQYF. CDR3 nucleotide sequence: TGTGCCAGCAGTTACCAGGAAAACATTCAGTACTTC. The V call is TRBV6-2 or TRBV6-3, the J call TRBJ2-4, with D uncertain. CDR3 length equals 12 residues. Germline V gene sequence: CDR1 MNHEY, CDR2 SVGEGT. Deletions cut 2 bases from V and 5 bases from J, with 4 bases between.

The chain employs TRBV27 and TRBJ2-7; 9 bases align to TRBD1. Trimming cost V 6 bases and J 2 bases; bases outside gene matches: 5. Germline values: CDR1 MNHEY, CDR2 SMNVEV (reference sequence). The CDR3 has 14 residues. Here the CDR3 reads CASRAGTGPYEQYF. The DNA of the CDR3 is TGTGCCAGCAGGGCCGGGACAGGGCCCTACGAGCAGTACTTC.

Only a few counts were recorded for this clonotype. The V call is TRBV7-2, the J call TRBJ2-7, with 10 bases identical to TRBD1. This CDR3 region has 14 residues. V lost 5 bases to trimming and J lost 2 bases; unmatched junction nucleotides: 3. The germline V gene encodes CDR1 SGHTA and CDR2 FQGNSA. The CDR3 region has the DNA TGTGCCAGCAGCCAGGACAGGGGGGCCTACGAGCAGTACTTC. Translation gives CASSQDRGAYEQYF.

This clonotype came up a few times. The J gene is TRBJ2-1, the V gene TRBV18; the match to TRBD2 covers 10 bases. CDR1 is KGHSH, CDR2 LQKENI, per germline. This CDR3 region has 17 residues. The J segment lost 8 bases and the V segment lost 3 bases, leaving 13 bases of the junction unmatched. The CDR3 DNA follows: TGTGCCAGCTCACCGCGGTCGAAGGGACTAGCGCGAGATGAGCAGTTCTTC. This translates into CASSPRSKGLARDEQFF.

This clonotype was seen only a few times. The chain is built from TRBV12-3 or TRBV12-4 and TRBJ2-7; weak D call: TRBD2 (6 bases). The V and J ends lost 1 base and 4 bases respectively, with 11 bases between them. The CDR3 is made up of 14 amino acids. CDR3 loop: CASSLGALAYEQYF. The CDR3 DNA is TGTGCCAGCAGTTTAGGCGCTCTAGCGTACGAGCAGTACTTC.

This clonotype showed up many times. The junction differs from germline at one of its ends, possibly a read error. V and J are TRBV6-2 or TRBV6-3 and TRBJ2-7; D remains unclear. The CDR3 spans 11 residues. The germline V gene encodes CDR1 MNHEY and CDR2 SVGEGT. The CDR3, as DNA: TGTGCCAGCAGTTCCAAGATGGGGTCGTGGTTC. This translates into CASSSKMGSWF.

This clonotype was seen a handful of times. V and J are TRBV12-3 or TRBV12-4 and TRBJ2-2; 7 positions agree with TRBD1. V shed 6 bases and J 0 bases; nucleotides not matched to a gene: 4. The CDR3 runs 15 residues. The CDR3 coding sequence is TGTGCCAGCAGACAGGGGCAAACGAACACCGGGGAGCTGTTTTTT. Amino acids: CASRQGQTNTGELFF.

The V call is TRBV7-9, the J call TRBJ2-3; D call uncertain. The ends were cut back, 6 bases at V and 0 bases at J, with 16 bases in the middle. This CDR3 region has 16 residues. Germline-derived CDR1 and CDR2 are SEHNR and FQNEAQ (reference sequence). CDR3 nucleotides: TGTGCCAGCAGTGTGTACAGTGGCTATAGCACAGATACGCAGTATTTT. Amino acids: CASSVYSGYSTDTQYF.

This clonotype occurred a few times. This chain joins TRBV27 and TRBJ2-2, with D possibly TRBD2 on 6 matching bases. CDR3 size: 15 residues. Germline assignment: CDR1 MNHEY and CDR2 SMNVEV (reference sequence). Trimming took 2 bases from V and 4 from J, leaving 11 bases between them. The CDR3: CASSLAGYGTGELFF. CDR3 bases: TGTGCCAGCAGTTTAGCGGGGTATGGCACCGGGGAGCTGTTTTTT.

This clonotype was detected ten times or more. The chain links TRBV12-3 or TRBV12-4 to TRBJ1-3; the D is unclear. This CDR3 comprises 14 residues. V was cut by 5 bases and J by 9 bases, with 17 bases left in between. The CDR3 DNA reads TGTGCCAGCAGTCCCGTCGGACGGGGAGGCACCATATATTTT. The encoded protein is CASSPVGRGGTIYF.

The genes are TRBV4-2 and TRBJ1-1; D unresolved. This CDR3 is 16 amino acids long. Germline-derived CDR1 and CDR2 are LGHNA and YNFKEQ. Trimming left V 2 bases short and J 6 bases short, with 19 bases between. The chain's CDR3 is CASSQPSDFLWAEAFF. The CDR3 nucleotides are TGTGCCAGCAGCCAACCCAGCGACTTTCTGTGGGCTGAAGCTTTCTTT.

CDR3 DNA: TGTGCCAGCAGATCAACAGGGGCAGAGACCCAGTACTTC. As protein: CASRSTGAETQYF. The gene calls are TRBV5-6 and TRBJ2-5; 7 nucleotides line up with TRBD1. Germline CDR1 SGHDT, CDR2 YYEEEE. The CDR3 is 13 residues long. V lost 5 bases and J lost 4; bases outside the gene matches: 5.